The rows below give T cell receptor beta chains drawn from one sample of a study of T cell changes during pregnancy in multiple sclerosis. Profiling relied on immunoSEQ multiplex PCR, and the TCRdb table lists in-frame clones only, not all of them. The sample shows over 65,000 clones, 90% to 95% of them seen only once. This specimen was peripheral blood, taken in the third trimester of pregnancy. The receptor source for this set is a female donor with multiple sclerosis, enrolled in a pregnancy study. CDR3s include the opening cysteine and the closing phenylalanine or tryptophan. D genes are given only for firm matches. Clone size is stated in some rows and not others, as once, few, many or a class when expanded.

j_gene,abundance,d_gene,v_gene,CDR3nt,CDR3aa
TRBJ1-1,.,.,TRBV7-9,TGTGCCAGCACCCTATTGACAGTGAACACTGAAGCTTTCTTT,CASTLLTVNTEAFF
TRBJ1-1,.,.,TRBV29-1,TGCAGCGTTGTCTGGGGCGGGGGAGCGGACACTGAAGCTTTCTTT,CSVVWGGGADTEAFF
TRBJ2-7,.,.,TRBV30,TGTGCCTGGAGTTTAGGACAGAGGGCAGAGCAGTACTTC,CAWSLGQRAEQYF
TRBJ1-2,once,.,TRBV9,TGTGCCAGCCTGCCCGGGGATCAATTTCCTCTCTATGGCTACACCTTC,CASLPGDQFPLYGYTF
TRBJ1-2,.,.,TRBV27,TGTGCCAGCAGTTTAGGACACCAAACCCCCTATGGCTACACCTTC,CASSLGHQTPYGYTF
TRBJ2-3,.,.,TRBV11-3,TGTGCCAGCAGCTCTCGGGGGGATACGCAGTATTTT,CASSSRGDTQYF
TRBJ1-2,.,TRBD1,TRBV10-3,TGTGCCATCTATAAGGGACAGGCTAACTATGGCTACACCTTC,CAIYKGQANYGYTF
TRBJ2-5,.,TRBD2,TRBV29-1,TGCAGCGTCCCCAGGACTAGCGGGGGCGGAGAGACCCAGTACTTC,CSVPRTSGGGETQYF
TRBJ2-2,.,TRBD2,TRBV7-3,TGTGCCAGCAGCTTGAGCGGGGGGGCCGGTACCGGGGAGCTGTTTTTT,CASSLSGGAGTGELFF
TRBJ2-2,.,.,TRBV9,TGTGCCAGCAGCCCCGATGGGGGGACGGGGAACACCGGGGAGCTGTTTTTT,CASSPDGGTGNTGELFF
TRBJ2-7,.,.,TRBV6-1,TGTGCCAGCAGTGAAGCGCACGGGTCCTCCTACGAGCAGTACTTC,CASSEAHGSSYEQYF
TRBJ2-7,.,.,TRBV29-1,TGCAGCGTTCAGAGCAGGGGCTACGAGCAGTACTTC,CSVQSRGYEQYF
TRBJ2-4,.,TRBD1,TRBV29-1,TGCAGCTTTACAGGGACAGGGCGGAACATTCAGTACTTC,CSFTGTGRNIQYF
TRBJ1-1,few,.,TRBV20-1,TGCAGTGCTCGCGATTGGGGGGAGGCTTTCTTT,CSARDWGEAFF
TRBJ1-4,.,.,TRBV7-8,TGTGCCAGCAGCCCAGGACAGATTAATGAAAAACTGTTTTTT,CASSPGQINEKLFF
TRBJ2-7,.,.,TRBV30,TGTGCCTGGAGTCGGAGTCTTTACGAGCAGTACTTC,CAWSRSLYEQYF
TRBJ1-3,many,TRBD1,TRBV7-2,TGTGCCAGCAGCTTAGGGGGGCAGGGGGCCTCTGGAAACACCATATATTTT,CASSLGGQGASGNTIYF
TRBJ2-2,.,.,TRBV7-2,TGTGCCAGCAGCTTATCAGGGTTCACCGGGGAGCTGTTTTTT,CASSLSGFTGELFF
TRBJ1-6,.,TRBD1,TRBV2,TGTGCCAGCATACCGGACAGGAACTCCTATAATTCACCCCTCCACTTT,CASIPDRNSYNSPLHF
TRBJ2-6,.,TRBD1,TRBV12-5,TGTGCTAGTGGTTTGGGGGGGCAGGGGGCAGGTGGGGCCAACGTCCTGACTTTC,CASGLGGQGAGGANVLTF
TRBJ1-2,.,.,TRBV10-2,TGCGCCAGCAGTGAAGGAGGACAGCTCCCCCGTGGCTACACCTTC,CASSEGGQLPRGYTF
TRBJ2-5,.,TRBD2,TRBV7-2,TGTGCCAGCAGCTTAACCCTCTTAGCGGGGGGGCGGGGAGAGACCCAGTACTTC,CASSLTLLAGGRGETQYF
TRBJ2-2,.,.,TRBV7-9,TGTGCCAGCAGCTGGGGCAGGGGGGCCACCGGGGAGCTGTTTTTT,CASSWGRGATGELFF
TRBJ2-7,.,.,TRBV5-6,TGTGCCAGCAGCTCCCTGGACAGACATTCCCCCTACGAGCAGTACTTC,CASSSLDRHSPYEQYF
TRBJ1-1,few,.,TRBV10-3,TGTGCCATCAGTGTCACGGGGGTACCTGAAGCTTTCTTT,CAISVTGVPEAFF
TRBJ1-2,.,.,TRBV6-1,TGTGCCAGCGTAGCGATAACCTTCTATGGCTACACCTTC,CASVAITFYGYTF
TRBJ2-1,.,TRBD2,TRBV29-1,TGCAGCCCCCGAGGACTAGCGGGGGTAGGTGAGCAGTTCTTC,CSPRGLAGVGEQFF
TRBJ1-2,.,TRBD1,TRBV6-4,TGTGCCAGCAGTGTTGGACAGGGGGACTATGGCTACACCTTC,CASSVGQGDYGYTF
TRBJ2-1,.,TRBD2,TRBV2,TGTGCCAGCAGAGTAACTAGCGCCAATGAGCAGTTCTTC,CASRVTSANEQFF
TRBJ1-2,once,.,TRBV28,TGTGCCAGCAGTTTGGCCCGGGGTAATGGCTACACCTTC,CASSLARGNGYTF
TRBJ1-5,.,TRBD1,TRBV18,TGTGCCAGCTCACCAGGGACAGAAGATCGTAGCAATCAGCCCCAGCATTTT,CASSPGTEDRSNQPQHF
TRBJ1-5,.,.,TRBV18,TGTGCCAGCTCCCTAGGGGTCGAGGGCAATCAGCCCCAGCATTTT,CASSLGVEGNQPQHF
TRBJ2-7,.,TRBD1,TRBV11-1,TGTGCCAGCAGCACCGGGACAGGGGGCTACGAGCAGTACTTC,CASSTGTGGYEQYF
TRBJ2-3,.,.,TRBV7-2,TGTGCCAGCAGCTTAGGCACTACTAGAGATACGCAGTATTTT,CASSLGTTRDTQYF
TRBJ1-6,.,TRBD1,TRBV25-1,TGTGCCAGCAGTGGGACAGGTTATAATTCACCCCTCCACTTT,CASSGTGYNSPLHF
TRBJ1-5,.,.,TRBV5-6,TGTGCCAGCAGCTTCGGGGAGGGGGGCGATCAGCCCCAGCATTTT,CASSFGEGGDQPQHF
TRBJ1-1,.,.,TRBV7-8,TGTGCCAGCAGCTTATCAGGGATAACCACTGAAGCTTTCTTT,CASSLSGITTEAFF
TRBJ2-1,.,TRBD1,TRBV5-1,TGCGCCAGCAGCGGGGGGACAGGGGCGCTTGTCGATGAGCAGTTCTTC,CASSGGTGALVDEQFF
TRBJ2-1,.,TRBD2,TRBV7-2,TGTGCCAGCAGCTTAACATGGCAGCGGGGGGTCTACAATGAGCAGTTCTTC,CASSLTWQRGVYNEQFF
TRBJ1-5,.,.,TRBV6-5,TGTGCCAGCAGTTATCGGGGCAATCAGCCCCAGCATTTT,CASSYRGNQPQHF
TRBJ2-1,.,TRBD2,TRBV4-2,TGTGCCAGCAGCCAAGATGGGACTAGCCCGGTGAATGAGCAGTTCTTC,CASSQDGTSPVNEQFF
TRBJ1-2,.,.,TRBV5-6,TGTGCCAGCAGCTTGAGGGGTGTCCCCGAACGGGGCTACACCTTC,CASSLRGVPERGYTF
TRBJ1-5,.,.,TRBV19,TGTGCCAGTAGCCGGACATCTAGCAATCAGCCCCAGCATTTT,CASSRTSSNQPQHF
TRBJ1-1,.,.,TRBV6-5,TGTGCCAGCAGTTACCGGCGGGGGGCAGAGAACACTGAAGCTTTCTTT,CASSYRRGAENTEAFF
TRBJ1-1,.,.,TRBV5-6,TGTGCCAGCAGCTTGGCCGTATCTTTGAGTGAAGCTTTCTTT,CASSLAVSLSEAFF
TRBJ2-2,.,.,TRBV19,TGTGCCAGTAGTACCGACTACCTGGCCGGGGAGCTGTTTTTT,CASSTDYLAGELFF
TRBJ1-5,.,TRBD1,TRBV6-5,TGTGCCAGCAGACCACAGGGGGGCATAAATCAGCCCCAGCATTTT,CASRPQGGINQPQHF
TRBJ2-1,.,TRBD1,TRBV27,TGTGCCAGCAAGGTCGAGACAGGGTTGGATGAGCAGTTCTTC,CASKVETGLDEQFF
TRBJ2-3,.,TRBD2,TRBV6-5,TGTGCCAGCAGTTACGGCGGGGGGGGCACAGATACGCAGTATTTT,CASSYGGGGTDTQYF
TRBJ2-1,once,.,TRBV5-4,TGTGCCAGCAGCTTGGTTAGTAGCGACAATGAGCAGTTCTTC,CASSLVSSDNEQFF
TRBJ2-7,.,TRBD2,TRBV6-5,TGTGCCAGCAGTTACTCGACTAGCGGCACCTACGAGCAGTACTTC,CASSYSTSGTYEQYF
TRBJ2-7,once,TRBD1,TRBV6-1,TGTGCCAGCAGTGCTAGGGACAGGGCGGCCTACGAGCAGTACTTC,CASSARDRAAYEQYF
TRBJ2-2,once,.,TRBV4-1,TGCGCCAGCAGCCAGGCACAGGGAAAGGGAAACACCGGGGAGCTGTTTTTT,CASSQAQGKGNTGELFF
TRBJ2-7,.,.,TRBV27,TGTGCCAGCAGTTACGCCGTTAGCTCCTACGAGCAGTACTTC,CASSYAVSSYEQYF
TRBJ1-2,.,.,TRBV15,TGTGCCACCAGCAGAGATGGGGCAGGGCTTGGCTACACCTTC,CATSRDGAGLGYTF